This TCR beta chain originates from a study of T-cell memory formation after mild COVID-19. Study-wide results and limits: CD4+ contracting clones were mainly CM and EM; CD8+ ones, EMRA. Certain responding clones were present in pre-infection memory, suggesting participation of cross-reactive memory.

Worth noting for this clonotype: The antigen is unknown.

Germline assignment: CDR1 SEHNR and CDR2 FQNEAQ (reference sequence). Trimming pared 5 bases from V and 0 bases from J, leaving 8 bases between. This CDR3 comprises 13 residues. One entry per CDR3 protein, called by TCRdb with MiXCR from the 5' RACE reads. This sample has 200,000 to 250,000 distinct CDR3 sequences; 9.5% to 10% occur once, and the top ten carry roughly 4%. J is TRBJ2-7 and V is TRBV7-9; D unclear. Sequenced material: PBMCs or a T cell subset sorted from them (not recorded which). The TCR originated in a man aged 18 to 29 who had mild COVID-19 (a few samples of this study predate the infection). Cell type and time point are not known. The DNA for the CDR3 is TGTGCCAGCAGCCCCATTACCTCCTACGAGCAGTACTTC. It codes for CASSPITSYEQYF. Together with reference TRBV7-9 and TRBJ2-7, the CDR3 gives the full variable domain: DTGVSQNPRHKITKRGQNVTFRCDPISEHNRLYWYRQTLGQGPEFLTYFQNEAQLEKSRLLSDRFSAERPKGSFSTLEIQRTEQGDSAMYLCASSPITSYEQYFGPGTRLTVT.